The sequence of this T cell receptor (beta chain) was determined in a study of blood T cells in healthy people across ages. General study results and limits: The long-lived group displayed more naive CD4+ cells, plus higher diversity, than the aged donors did.

Between the trimmed V and J ends, which lost 5 bases and 5 bases, there was a span of 10 bases. In germline, CDR1 is SEHNR, CDR2 FQNEAQ (reference sequence). The CDR3 totals 12 residues. Together with a sample-barcoded 5' primer, a J-beta primer mix was included in a second PCR lasting about 6 to 11 cycles. TCRdb reprocessed the 5' RACE reads via MiXCR and lists one record per CDR3 protein. The repertoire consists of about 680,000 distinct CDR3 sequences, with around 45% occurring once and the leading ten covering 30% to 35%. This clonotype was detected only a few times. Its cognate antigen is unknown.

The sequenced sample was blood. This receptor was identified in a woman aged 55 to 70 in good health. The rearrangement links TRBV7-9 to TRBJ2-7; possible D gene TRBD1, 5 bases. The CDR3 sequence: CASSKTGHEQYF. In DNA, the CDR3 is TGTGCCAGCAGCAAAACAGGCCACGAGCAGTACTTC. The entire variable domain, with the rest obtained from reference TRBV7-9 and TRBJ2-7, is as follows: DTGVSQNPRHKITKRGQNVTFRCDPISEHNRLYWYRQTLGQGPEFLTYFQNEAQLEKSRLLSDRFSAERPKGSFSTLEIQRTEQGDSAMYLCASSKTGHEQYFGPGTRLTVT.